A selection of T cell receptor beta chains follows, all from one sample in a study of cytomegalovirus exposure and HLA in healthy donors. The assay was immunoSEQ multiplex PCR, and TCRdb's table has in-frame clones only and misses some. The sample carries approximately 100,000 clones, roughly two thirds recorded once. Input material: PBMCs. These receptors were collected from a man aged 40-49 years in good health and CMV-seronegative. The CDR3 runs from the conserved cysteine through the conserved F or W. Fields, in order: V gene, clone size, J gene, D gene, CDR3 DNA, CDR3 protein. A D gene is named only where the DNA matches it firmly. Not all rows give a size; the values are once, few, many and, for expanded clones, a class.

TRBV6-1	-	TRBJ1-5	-	TGTGCCAGCAACTTCGATAATCAGCCCCAGCATTTT	CASNFDNQPQHF
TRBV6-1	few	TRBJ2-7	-	TGTGCCAGCAGTCGGACAGTAAACTACGAGCAGTACTTC	CASSRTVNYEQYF
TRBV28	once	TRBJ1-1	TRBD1	TGTGCCAGCAGCTGGGACAGCGAAGCTTTCTTT	CASSWDSEAFF
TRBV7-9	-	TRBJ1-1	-	TGTGCCAGCAGCTTATACCGGAGTATGAACACTGAAGCTTTCTTT	CASSLYRSMNTEAFF
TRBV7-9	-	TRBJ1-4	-	TGTGCCAGCAGCCCAGACAGGGAAAAACTGTTTTTT	CASSPDREKLFF
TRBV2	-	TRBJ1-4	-	TGTGCCAGCAGTGACGTGCCTGGGGGGAATAATGAAAAACTGTTTTTT	CASSDVPGGNNEKLFF
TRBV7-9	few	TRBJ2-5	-	TGTGCCAGCAGCTCTGGACATCCCCCGGTTAACCAAGAGACCCAGTACTTC	CASSSGHPPVNQETQYF
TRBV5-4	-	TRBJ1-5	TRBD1	TGTGCCAGCAGCTTGGTGGCGCAGGGGGCTTGGCAGCCCCAGCATTTT	CASSLVAQGAWQPQHF
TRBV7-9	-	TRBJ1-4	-	TGTGCCAGCAGCTTGGCAGGCTCAACTAATGAAAAACTGTTTTTT	CASSLAGSTNEKLFF
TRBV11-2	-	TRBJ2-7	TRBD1	TGTGCCAGCGGACCGACAGGGGCCGAGCAGTACTTC	CASGPTGAEQYF
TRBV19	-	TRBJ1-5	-	TGTGCCAGTAGGTGGACTGTTAGCAATCAGCCCCAGCATTTT	CASRWTVSNQPQHF
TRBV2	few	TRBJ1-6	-	TGTGCCAGCAGTGAATGGAGCCTAGCGGGTTCACCCCTCCACTTT	CASSEWSLAGSPLHF
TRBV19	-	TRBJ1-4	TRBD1	TGTGCCAGTAGTCTATTGGGACAGGGGGCGAGTGAAAAACTGTTTTTT	CASSLLGQGASEKLFF
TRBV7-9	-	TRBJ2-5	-	TGTGCCAGCAGCTTAGGGCCTCCTCAAGAGACCCAGTACTTC	CASSLGPPQETQYF
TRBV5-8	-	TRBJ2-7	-	TGTGCCAGCAGTACACCTCCCCCGAATACAGGGTGCCCCCACGAGCAGTACTTC	CASSTPPPNTGCPHEQYF
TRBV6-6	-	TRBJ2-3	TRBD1	TGTGCCAGCAGTTACCGGGACAGGGGGCCTGCAGATACGCAGTATTTT	CASSYRDRGPADTQYF
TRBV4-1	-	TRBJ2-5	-	TGCGCCAGCAGCCTCGGGAACACCAAGTACTTC	CASSLGNTKYF
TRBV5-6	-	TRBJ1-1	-	TGTGCCAGCAGCCTGCCGGGTTCGGAGATGAACACTGAAGCTTTCTTT	CASSLPGSEMNTEAFF
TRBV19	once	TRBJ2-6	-	TGTGCCAGTAGTGGAGCCCCAATTCGCTCTGGGGCCAACGTCCTGACTTTC	CASSGAPIRSGANVLTF
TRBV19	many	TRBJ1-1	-	TGTGCCAGTAGTATCGTAAAGGGGGAAACTGAAGCTTTCTTT	CASSIVKGETEAFF
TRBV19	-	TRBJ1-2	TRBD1	TGTGCCAGTAGTAAGGGACCGGACAGGGGCCCCTTTAACTATGGCTACACCTTC	CASSKGPDRGPFNYGYTF
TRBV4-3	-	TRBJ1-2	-	TGCGCCAGCAGCCAAGTCCTGGGGGGATTGGATGGGTATGGCTACACCTTC	CASSQVLGGLDGYGYTF
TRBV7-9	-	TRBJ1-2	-	TGTGCCAGCAGTACGGGAGCTAACTATGGCTACACCTTC	CASSTGANYGYTF
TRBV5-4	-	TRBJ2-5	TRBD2	TGTGCCAGCAGATATAGACTAGCGGGGGCAGAGACCCAGTACTTC	CASRYRLAGAETQYF
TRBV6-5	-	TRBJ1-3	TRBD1	TGTGCCAGCAGTTACTGGACAGGGGGAAACACCATATATTTT	CASSYWTGGNTIYF
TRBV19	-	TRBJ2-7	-	TGTGCCAGTAGCCCCTCCTACACTAGCTCCTACGAGCAGTACTTC	CASSPSYTSSYEQYF
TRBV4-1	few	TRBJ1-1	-	TGCGCCAGCAGCCCCTACCCTAGAGGAACTAGGAACACTGAAGCTTTCTTT	CASSPYPRGTRNTEAFF
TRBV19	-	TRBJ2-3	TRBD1	TGTGCCAGTAGTATTGGGACAGGAACTAGCACAGATACGCAGTATTTT	CASSIGTGTSTDTQYF
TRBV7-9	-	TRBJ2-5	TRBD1	TGTGCCAGCAGCTCCGCCCGGATCGACAGGGGCGCGCAAGAGACCCAGTACTTC	CASSSARIDRGAQETQYF
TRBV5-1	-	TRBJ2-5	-	TGCGCCAGCAGCCCTTGGGGGGATCGGGAGACCCAGTACTTC	CASSPWGDRETQYF
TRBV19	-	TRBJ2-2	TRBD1	TGTGCCAGTAGTCTTTCAGACAGGGCCACCGGGGAGCTGTTTTTT	CASSLSDRATGELFF
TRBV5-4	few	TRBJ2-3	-	TGTGCCAGCAGCTTGGAGTCAGAGGCAGATACGCAGTATTTT	CASSLESEADTQYF
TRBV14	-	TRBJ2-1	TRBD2	TGTGCCAGCAGCCTTAGCGGGGGCTCCTACAATGAGCAGTTCTTC	CASSLSGGSYNEQFF
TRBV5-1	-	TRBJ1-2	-	TGCGCCAGCAGCTCTTCCAGGGGAATCGATGGCTACACCTTC	CASSSSRGIDGYTF
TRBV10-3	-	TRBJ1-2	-	TGTGCCATCAGTGAGCTGGACAGCATTACCTATGGCTACACCTTC	CAISELDSITYGYTF
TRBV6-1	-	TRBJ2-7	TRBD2	TGTGCCAGCAGAAGTGGCGGGGGGCTCTACGAGCAGTACTTC	CASRSGGGLYEQYF
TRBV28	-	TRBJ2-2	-	TGTGCCAGCAGTACTCAGCACAGGGTAATCGGGGAGCTGTTTTTT	CASSTQHRVIGELFF
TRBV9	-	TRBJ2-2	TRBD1	TGTGCCCGCAGCGTAGGGGGACAGGGAGCGACCGGGGAGCTGTTTTTT	CARSVGGQGATGELFF
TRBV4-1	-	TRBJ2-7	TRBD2	TGCGCCAGCAGCCAAGCCAGCGGGGGGACCTCGGGGGAGCAGTACTTC	CASSQASGGTSGEQYF
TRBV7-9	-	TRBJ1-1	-	TGTTCCAGCAGCCCAGAATTTTTCAGTGAAGCTTTCTTT	CSSSPEFFSEAFF
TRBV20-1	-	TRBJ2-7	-	TGCAGTGCTAGAGACGCGGGGGAGCAGTACTTC	CSARDAGEQYF
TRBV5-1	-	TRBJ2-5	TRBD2	TGCGCCAGCAGCTGGAGGATGGGACTAGCGGTTGGAGAGACCCAGTACTTC	CASSWRMGLAVGETQYF
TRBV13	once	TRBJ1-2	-	TGTGCCAGCAGCCGTGCTGTCCAACTATCCCTGGGTGGCTACACCTTC	CASSRAVQLSLGGYTF
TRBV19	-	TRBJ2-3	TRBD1	TGTGCCAGTAGACCTCAACAGGGGGCTAGCACAGATACGCAGTATTTT	CASRPQQGASTDTQYF
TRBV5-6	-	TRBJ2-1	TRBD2	TGTGCCAGCTTGAATGAACCTAGCGGGGCATCAGGTGAGCAGTTCTTC	CASLNEPSGASGEQFF
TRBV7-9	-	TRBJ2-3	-	TGTGCCAGCGGTGCGGGCTTGAGCACAGATACGCAGTATTTT	CASGAGLSTDTQYF